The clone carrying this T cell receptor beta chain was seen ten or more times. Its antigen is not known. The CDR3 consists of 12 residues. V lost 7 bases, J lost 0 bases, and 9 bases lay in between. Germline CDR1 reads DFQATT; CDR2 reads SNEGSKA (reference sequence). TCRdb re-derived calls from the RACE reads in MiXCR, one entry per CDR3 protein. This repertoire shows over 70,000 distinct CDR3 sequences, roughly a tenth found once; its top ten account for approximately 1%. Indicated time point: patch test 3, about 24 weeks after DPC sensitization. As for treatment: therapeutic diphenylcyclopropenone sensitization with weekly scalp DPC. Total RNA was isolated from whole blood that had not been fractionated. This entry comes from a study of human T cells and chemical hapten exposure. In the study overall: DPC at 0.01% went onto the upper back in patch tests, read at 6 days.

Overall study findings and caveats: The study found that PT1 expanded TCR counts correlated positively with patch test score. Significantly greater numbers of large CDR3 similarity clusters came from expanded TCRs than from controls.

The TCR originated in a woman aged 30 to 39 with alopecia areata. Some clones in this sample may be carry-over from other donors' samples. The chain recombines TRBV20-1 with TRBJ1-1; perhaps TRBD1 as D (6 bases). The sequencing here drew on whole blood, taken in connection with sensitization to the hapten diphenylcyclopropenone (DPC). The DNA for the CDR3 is TGCAGTGTCACAGGGTTGAACACTGAAGCTTTCTTT. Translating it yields CSVTGLNTEAFF.